This TCR beta chain is drawn from a study of CD8 T cells in Susac syndrome. This CDR3 has 14 amino acids. V trimming: 6 bases; J trimming: 6 bases; junction bases outside the gene matches: 6. CDR1 MNHEY and CDR2 SMNVEV come from the germline V gene (reference sequence). This clonotype was seen once. TCR beta from blood CD8+ and CD4+ T cells was sequenced. TEMRA cells were enriched by FACS, and CD4+ and CD8+ T cells were negatively isolated. Random hexamers served to reverse transcribe roughly 0.45 to 1 ug RNA. The amplification used immunoSEQ multiplex PCR on TCR beta CDR3; it spanned 54 Vbeta and 13 Jbeta. Via MiXCR, TCRdb re-called the immunoSEQ multiplex PCR reads, giving one row per CDR3 protein. The table lists 100,000 to 150,000 distinct CDR3 sequences, around 75% of them singletons.

The receptor comes from a human donor with multiple sclerosis. The sample was CD8+ T cells from PBMCs. The genes are TRBV27 and TRBJ1-5; 9 bases match TRBD1. CDR3: CASSHRGPGQPQHF. For the CDR3, the DNA is TGTGCCAGCAGCCACAGGGGGCCAGGTCAGCCCCAGCATTTT.